A selection of T cell receptor beta chains follows, all from one sample in a study of beta chain features in type 1 diabetes. TCRdb's table, derived via immunoSEQ multiplex PCR, lists solely in-frame clones and lacks some. Of tens of thousands of clones in the sample, approximately 47% were seen once. The sequenced sample was central memory CD4+ T cells from blood. The receptors here all came from a man under 40 with type 1 diabetes. Both conserved end residues are part of each CDR3.

j_call	v_call	cdr3_aa
TRBJ1-2	TRBV6-1	CASSRPGQANYGYTF
TRBJ2-2	TRBV6-5	CASTPGGAGELFF
TRBJ2-3	TRBV6-1	CASSPEGIPTDTQYF
TRBJ2-7	TRBV6-1	CASSEGLAGSYEQYF
TRBJ2-1	TRBV10-1	CASSESIEGREFF
TRBJ1-4	TRBV5-1	CASSLAGQGEKLFF
TRBJ2-2	TRBV9	CASSSSIGGGFATGELFF
TRBJ1-2	TRBV30	CAWSGGQGDYGYTF
TRBJ2-5	TRBV7-9	CASSTSRGETQYF
TRBJ2-7	TRBV5-1	CASSTSGDYSYEQYF
TRBJ1-5	TRBV19	CASHEGVRGDGNQPQHF
TRBJ2-7	TRBV10-3	CAISEGGTGQIEQYF
TRBJ1-5	TRBV7-9	CASSFGGNQPQHF
TRBJ1-2	TRBV11-2	CASSPDRNYGYTF
TRBJ2-1	TRBV5-1	CASSLGDGRFNEQFF
TRBJ1-5	TRBV15	CATSRDGSGLKPQHF
TRBJ2-2	TRBV10-3	CAMGEGPDTGELFF
TRBJ2-5	TRBV7-9	CASSARLGGETQYF
TRBJ1-1	TRBV15	CATSRDRSDRAAFF
TRBJ2-1	TRBV6-1	CASIYTGLPTGEQFF
TRBJ1-4	TRBV2	CASRERSTNEKLFF
TRBJ2-3	TRBV29-1	CSVEGQGNTDTQYF
TRBJ1-1	TRBV28	CASNIGGTGSGVTAAFF
TRBJ2-2	TRBV6-5	CASRPGTGSGELFF
TRBJ2-1	TRBV10-2	CASRETGSYNEQFF
TRBJ1-1	TRBV19	CASKEEDSMNTEAFF
TRBJ1-1	TRBV10-2	CASRNGRNTEAFF
TRBJ2-2	TRBV15	CATSRGTTSWGGELFF
TRBJ2-3	TRBV9	CASSVGPHTDTQYF
TRBJ2-5	TRBV7-9	CASSPGTTGETQYF
TRBJ2-1	TRBV7-2	CASSLRGGGAGDNEQFF
TRBJ2-1	TRBV4-1	CASSQVERTGLYEQFF
TRBJ2-2	TRBV7-9	CASSLVDRAVPGELFF
TRBJ1-2	TRBV6-1	CASSGPFSGTRGGYTF
TRBJ2-1	TRBV18	CASSPPSTSGLNEQFF
TRBJ2-2	TRBV27	CASRGRKNTGELFF
TRBJ2-2	TRBV6-1	CASSELPGTGELFF
TRBJ1-1	TRBV29-1	CSVSARRGEAFF
TRBJ1-2	TRBV6-6	CASSAMTGGYGYTF
TRBJ1-5	TRBV7-2	CASSDRVDQPQHF
TRBJ2-7	TRBV6-6	CASSYSGQGPYEQYF
TRBJ1-1	TRBV7-2	CASSLDRENTEAFF
TRBJ2-1	TRBV11-2	CASSLEILTSGRYNEQFF
TRBJ2-1	TRBV4-1	CASSQDGSGTYNEQFF
TRBJ1-5	TRBV6-1	CASSEAWGHSNQPQHF
TRBJ1-1	TRBV5-1	CASSLGQATEAFF
TRBJ2-4	TRBV2	CASTSRGGGDIQYF
TRBJ1-4	TRBV9	CASSVGGQASEKLFF
TRBJ1-5	TRBV15	CATSRDGDRDQPQHF
TRBJ2-7	TRBV9	CAGPTGTSGADLAYEQYF
TRBJ2-1	TRBV9	CASSVGLAGTEQFF
TRBJ2-2	TRBV7-9	CASSSRTSGSTGELFF
TRBJ2-2	TRBV30	CAWSATRGELFF